Detailed here is one TCR beta chain. The data stem from a study of blood T cell repertoires in COVID-19. The length of the CDR3 is 20 residues. V shed 2 bases and J 5 bases; nucleotides not matched to a gene: 21. The germline CDR1 and CDR2 sequences are SGHRS and YFSETQ. The repertoire was sequenced with immunoSEQ multiplex PCR; TCRdb's copy has only in-frame clones and lacks some. The sample yields 200,000 to 300,000 clones, more than 75% seen once. The specimen sequenced was PBMCs or T cells enriched from blood (not recorded which). The chain recombines TRBV5-1 with TRBJ2-7; 11 bases map to TRBD1. The TCR comes from a young woman who had recovered from COVID-19. The CDR3 region is CASSFPSNPGQGEIIDEQYF. DNA for the CDR3: TGCGCCAGCAGCTTCCCCTCTAACCCGGGACAGGGGGAAATTATCGACGAGCAGTACTTC.